Listed below are T cell receptor beta chains from one sample, sequenced in a study of cytomegalovirus exposure and HLA in healthy donors. The data were produced by immunoSEQ multiplex PCR, yet TCRdb's version contains in-frame clones alone and is incomplete. The sample carries 150,000 or so clones, approximately 70% recorded once. The sequencing sample was made of PBMCs. These receptor sequences come from a man in his forties in good health and CMV-seropositive. CDR3s include the opening cysteine and the closing phenylalanine or tryptophan. The order of the fields is J gene, D gene, V gene, clone size, CDR3 DNA, CDR3 protein. A D gene is named only where the DNA matches it firmly. Not all rows give a size; the values are once, few, many and, for expanded clones, a class.

TRBJ2-1,-,TRBV7-9,once,TGTGCCAGCAGCTCAAGGGGCAATGAGCAGTTCTTC,CASSSRGNEQFF
TRBJ2-2,-,TRBV7-2,-,TGTGCCAGCAGCTTAGCGGTGTCGAGAGGGACCGGGGAGCTGTTTTTT,CASSLAVSRGTGELFF
TRBJ2-2,-,TRBV15,-,TGTGCCACCAGCAGTAGGGGGGGGTCGACCGGGGAGCTGTTTTTT,CATSSRGGSTGELFF
TRBJ1-2,-,TRBV19,-,TGTGCCAGTAGCGACGCCGGGAGAGACTATGGCTACACCTTC,CASSDAGRDYGYTF
TRBJ1-2,-,TRBV4-2,-,TGTGCCAGCAGCCAAGAGTTTGAGGGCTATGGCTACACCTTC,CASSQEFEGYGYTF
TRBJ1-5,TRBD1,TRBV30,few,TGTGCCTGGAGTTACCGACAGGGGGAGCCCCAGCATTTT,CAWSYRQGEPQHF
TRBJ2-5,TRBD1,TRBV19,once,TGTGCCAGTAGTGCACCGGGACAGGGGGCTGACCAAGAGACCCAGTACTTC,CASSAPGQGADQETQYF
TRBJ2-7,TRBD1,TRBV11-3,-,TGTGCCAGCAGCCCAGGGCAGGGGGCCGCGCAGTACTTC,CASSPGQGAAQYF
TRBJ2-2,TRBD1,TRBV27,-,TGTGCCAGCAGTTCCCCGGGACAGAGACTCACCGGGGAGCTGTTTTTT,CASSSPGQRLTGELFF
TRBJ1-1,-,TRBV14,-,TGTGCCAGCAGCCCGGGTCTTAGCTACACTGAAGCTTTCTTT,CASSPGLSYTEAFF
TRBJ1-3,TRBD1,TRBV11-2,-,TGTGCCAGCAGCTTACAGGGGGCGATTTTTGGAAACACCATATATTTT,CASSLQGAIFGNTIYF
TRBJ1-3,-,TRBV7-9,few,TGTGCCAGCACCCAAGGGGGGGGAGCTGGAAACACCATATATTTT,CASTQGGGAGNTIYF
TRBJ2-1,TRBD1,TRBV7-9,few,TGTGCCAGCAGGGAGACAGGGAGTGAGCAGTTCTTC,CASRETGSEQFF
TRBJ2-7,-,TRBV6-5,few,TGTGCCAGCGCCCCCTGGCAGGGGACGCAGTACGAGCAGTACTTC,CASAPWQGTQYEQYF
TRBJ1-5,-,TRBV6-1,few,TGTGCCAGCAGTGAAGCTAGCGGGGGCCAAGAGACCCAGCATTTT,CASSEASGGQETQHF
TRBJ1-1,-,TRBV5-5,-,TGTGCCAGCAGCGTCAATCCCCAGGCCACTGAAGCTTTCTTT,CASSVNPQATEAFF
TRBJ1-1,TRBD1,TRBV5-6,-,TGTGCCAGCAGCTTGGTCGGGCAGGGGGGTGAAGCTTTCTTT,CASSLVGQGGEAFF
TRBJ1-4,-,TRBV7-2,-,TGTGCCAGCAGCTTAGTACCAGGGCTTAATGAAAAACTGTTTTTT,CASSLVPGLNEKLFF
TRBJ1-2,TRBD1,TRBV11-3,few,TGTGCCAGCAGCTTAGGACAGGGACACTATGGCTACACCTTC,CASSLGQGHYGYTF
TRBJ2-1,-,TRBV19,once,TGTGCCAGTAGTACTGACAGTACAAGGGGTGAGCAGTTCTTC,CASSTDSTRGEQFF
TRBJ2-3,-,TRBV2,-,TGTGCCAGCAGTGTATACAGGGCAGATACGCAGTATTTT,CASSVYRADTQYF
TRBJ2-7,TRBD1,TRBV13,once,TGTGCCAGCAGCGCACATGGAAGGGGGACAGGTGCTAGGTACGAGCAGTACTTC,CASSAHGRGTGARYEQYF
TRBJ1-2,-,TRBV30,-,TGTGCCTGGGTAGATTCGACAGCGAGAAAGGTCCACACCTTC,CAWVDSTARKVHTF
TRBJ1-4,-,TRBV19,few,TGTGCCAGTAGTATGGGCAGCATGAATGAAAAACTGTTTTTT,CASSMGSMNEKLFF
TRBJ1-5,-,TRBV9,-,TGTGCCCCGAGGAAAGAAAGCAATCAGCCCCAGCATTTT,CAPRKESNQPQHF
TRBJ1-3,-,TRBV12-5,-,TGTGCTAGTGAGCCCGCCGTCTCTGGAAACACCATATATTTT,CASEPAVSGNTIYF
TRBJ1-6,-,TRBV7-2,once,TGTGCCAGCAGCTTAGCGTTTGACCTCAAGGGGTCACCCCTCCACTTT,CASSLAFDLKGSPLHF
TRBJ2-5,-,TRBV19,-,TGTGCCAGTAGTATAGGCTCCCAACTTCAAGAGACCCAGTACTTC,CASSIGSQLQETQYF
TRBJ1-1,-,TRBV5-6,-,TGTGCCAGCTTCCAGGGATGGGGCACTGAAGCTTTCTTT,CASFQGWGTEAFF
TRBJ2-7,-,TRBV29-1,-,TGCAGCGTTGAAGATGGTCGCCCAGGACAGATGGGCTACGAGCAGTACTTC,CSVEDGRPGQMGYEQYF
TRBJ1-2,-,TRBV4-2,-,TGTGCCAGCAGGCCCGAAGGGGGGGGAAACTCTTTGGGTGACACCTTC,CASRPEGGGNSLGDTF
TRBJ2-7,TRBD2,TRBV27,-,TGTGCCACTAGCGGGGGGACCTACGAGCAGTACTTC,CATSGGTYEQYF
TRBJ1-2,TRBD1,TRBV6-5,-,TGTGCCAGCAGCGGGACAGGGTATGGCTACACCTTC,CASSGTGYGYTF
TRBJ1-1,-,TRBV6-5,-,TGTGCCAGCAGTTACTCCCCAACTGGGCGTGAAGCTTTCTTT,CASSYSPTGREAFF
TRBJ2-7,-,TRBV5-4,-,TGTGCCAGCAGCTTGGACCCATCCTCCTTCTCCTACGAGCAGTACTTC,CASSLDPSSFSYEQYF
TRBJ2-6,TRBD1,TRBV30,-,TGTGCCTGGGGGGGGACAGGGCTCCCTGGGGCCAACGTCCTGACTTTC,CAWGGTGLPGANVLTF
TRBJ1-6,-,TRBV10-3,once,TGTGCCATCAGTGAATCGGCGACGGCGCGGGAGTCACCCCTCCACTTT,CAISESATARESPLHF
TRBJ2-7,-,TRBV6-1,-,TGTGCCAGCAGTGACCCAAGGGGGCAGTACTTC,CASSDPRGQYF
TRBJ1-3,-,TRBV18,-,TGTGCCAGCTCACCAGACAGGCAACGCTCTGGAAACACCATATATTTT,CASSPDRQRSGNTIYF
TRBJ2-7,-,TRBV7-2,-,TGTGCCAGCAGCTTGCCGGGATGGGGGCGGAGCTCCTACGAGCAGTACTTC,CASSLPGWGRSSYEQYF
TRBJ2-7,TRBD2,TRBV6-1,few,TGTGCCAGCGGTAGCGGGACGAGCTCCTACGAGCAGTACTTC,CASGSGTSSYEQYF
TRBJ2-3,-,TRBV11-3,-,TGTGCCAGCAGCTTAGGTAGCGTCGCAGATACGCAGTATTTT,CASSLGSVADTQYF
TRBJ1-4,TRBD1,TRBV19,-,TGTGCCAGTATCTCCGACAGGGGGTTAGGGAAACTGTTTTTT,CASISDRGLGKLFF
TRBJ1-2,TRBD1,TRBV5-4,-,TGTGCCAGCAGCACGCCCAGGGGGCGGGCAGGACATGGCTACACCTTC,CASSTPRGRAGHGYTF
TRBJ1-1,TRBD1,TRBV11-2,-,TGTGCCAGCAGCACAATGAACAGGGGTGAAGCTTTCTTT,CASSTMNRGEAFF
TRBJ2-5,-,TRBV7-8,-,TGTGCCAGCAGCTTAGCGGGCAGGCGACAAGAGACCCAGTACTTC,CASSLAGRRQETQYF